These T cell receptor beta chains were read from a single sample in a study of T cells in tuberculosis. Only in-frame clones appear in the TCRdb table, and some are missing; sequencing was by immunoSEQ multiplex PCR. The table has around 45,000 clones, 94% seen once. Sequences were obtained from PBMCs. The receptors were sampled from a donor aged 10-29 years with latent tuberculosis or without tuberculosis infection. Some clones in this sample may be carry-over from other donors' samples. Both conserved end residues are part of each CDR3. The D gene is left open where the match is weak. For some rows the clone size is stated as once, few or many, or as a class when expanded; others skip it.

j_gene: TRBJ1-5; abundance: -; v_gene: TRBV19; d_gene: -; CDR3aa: CASSPSLHQPQHF; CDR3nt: TGTGCCAGTAGCCCCTCCCTTCATCAGCCCCAGCATTTT
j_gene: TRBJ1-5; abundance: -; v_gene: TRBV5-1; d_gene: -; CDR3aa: CASSFVGGTEPQHF; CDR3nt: TGCGCCAGCAGCTTCGTTGGGGGGACTGAGCCCCAGCATTTT
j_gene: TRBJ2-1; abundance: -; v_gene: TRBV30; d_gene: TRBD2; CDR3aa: CAWVAGGPYNEQFF; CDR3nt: TGTGCCTGGGTAGCGGGAGGGCCTTACAATGAGCAGTTCTTC
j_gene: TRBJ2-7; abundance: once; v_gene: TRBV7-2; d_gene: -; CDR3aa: CASSLGYSYEQYF; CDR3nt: TGTGCCAGCAGCTTAGGCTACTCCTACGAGCAGTACTTC
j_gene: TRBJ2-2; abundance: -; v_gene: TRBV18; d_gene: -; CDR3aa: CASSPQQANTGELFF; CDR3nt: TGTGCCAGCTCACCACAACAAGCGAACACCGGGGAGCTGTTTTTT
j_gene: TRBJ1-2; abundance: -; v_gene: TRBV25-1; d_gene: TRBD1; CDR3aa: CASSGGTGYYGYTF; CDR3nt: TGTGCCAGCAGTGGGGGGACAGGGTACTATGGCTACACCTTC
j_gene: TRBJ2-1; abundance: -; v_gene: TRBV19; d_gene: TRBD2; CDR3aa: CASSPPWGEGSYNEQFF; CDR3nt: TGTGCCAGTAGTCCCCCGTGGGGGGAGGGCTCCTACAATGAGCAGTTCTTC
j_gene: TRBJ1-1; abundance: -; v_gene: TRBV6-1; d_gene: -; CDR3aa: CASQTRDTMNTEAFF; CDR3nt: TGTGCCAGCCAGACCCGGGACACAATGAACACTGAAGCTTTCTTT
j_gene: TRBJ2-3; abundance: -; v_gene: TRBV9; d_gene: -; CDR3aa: CASSGRDTEMADTQYF; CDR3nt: TGTGCCAGCAGCGGACGGGACACCGAGATGGCAGATACGCAGTATTTT
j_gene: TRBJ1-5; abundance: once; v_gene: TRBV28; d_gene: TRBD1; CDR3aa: CASSPTTGGSQPQHF; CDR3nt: TGTGCCAGCAGTCCTACGACAGGGGGCAGTCAGCCCCAGCATTTT
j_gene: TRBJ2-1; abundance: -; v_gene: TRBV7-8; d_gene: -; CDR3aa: CASSFRWGDAEQFF; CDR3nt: TGTGCCAGCAGCTTCCGCTGGGGGGATGCTGAGCAGTTCTTC
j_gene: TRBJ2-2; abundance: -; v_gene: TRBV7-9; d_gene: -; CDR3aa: CASSLYQGSYTGELFF; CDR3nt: TGTGCCAGCAGCTTATACCAGGGGAGTTACACCGGGGAGCTGTTTTTT
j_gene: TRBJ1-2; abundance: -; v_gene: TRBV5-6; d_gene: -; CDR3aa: CASSLEGPAGVNYGYTF; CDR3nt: TGTGCCAGCAGCCTCGAAGGTCCTGCAGGGGTTAACTATGGCTACACCTTC
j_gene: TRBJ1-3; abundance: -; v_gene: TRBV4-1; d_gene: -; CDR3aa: CASSQPGVGGNTIYF; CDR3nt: TGCGCCAGCAGCCAACCAGGGGTGGGTGGAAACACCATATATTTT
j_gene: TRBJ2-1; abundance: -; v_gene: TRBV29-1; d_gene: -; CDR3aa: CSVADSYNEQFF; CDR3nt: TGCAGCGTAGCCGACAGTTACAATGAGCAGTTCTTC
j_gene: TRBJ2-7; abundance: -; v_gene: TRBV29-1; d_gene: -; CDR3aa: CSGLDRTSYEQYF; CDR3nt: TGCAGCGGACTTGACAGGACCTCCTACGAGCAGTACTTC
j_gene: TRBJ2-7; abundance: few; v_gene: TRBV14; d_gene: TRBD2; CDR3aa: CASSQLIEVAGVFVDEQYF; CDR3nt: TGTGCCAGCAGCCAACTTATCGAGGTAGCGGGAGTATTCGTGGACGAGCAGTACTTC
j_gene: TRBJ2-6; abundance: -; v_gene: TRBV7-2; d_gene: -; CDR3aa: CASRSREYPSSGANVLTF; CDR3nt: TGTGCCAGCAGGTCTAGGGAGTATCCGAGCTCTGGGGCCAACGTCCTGACTTTC
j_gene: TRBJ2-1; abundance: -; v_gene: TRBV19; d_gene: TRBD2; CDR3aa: CASRGTSRSTYNEQFF; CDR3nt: TGTGCCAGTAGGGGGACTAGTCGGAGCACCTACAATGAGCAGTTCTTC
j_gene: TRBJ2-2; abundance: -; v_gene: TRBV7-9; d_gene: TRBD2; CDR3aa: CASRPTSGRALNTGELFF; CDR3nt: TGTGCCAGCAGGCCGACTAGCGGGAGGGCCTTGAACACCGGGGAGCTGTTTTTT
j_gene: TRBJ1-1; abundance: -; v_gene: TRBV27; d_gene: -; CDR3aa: CASSAGLLAFF; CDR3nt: TGTGCCAGCAGTGCAGGGTTATTAGCTTTCTTT
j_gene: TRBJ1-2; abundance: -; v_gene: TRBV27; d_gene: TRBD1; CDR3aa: CASAREGARGYTF; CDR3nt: TGTGCCAGCGCCCGGGAGGGGGCGAGGGGCTACACCTTC
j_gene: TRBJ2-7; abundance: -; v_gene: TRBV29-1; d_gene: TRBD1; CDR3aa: CSVAAGQGHEQYF; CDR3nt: TGCAGCGTTGCGGCTGGACAGGGCCACGAGCAGTACTTC
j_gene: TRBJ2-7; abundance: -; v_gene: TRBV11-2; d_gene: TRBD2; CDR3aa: CASRLAGAQTYEQYF; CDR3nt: TGTGCCAGCAGGCTAGCGGGAGCGCAAACCTACGAGCAGTACTTC
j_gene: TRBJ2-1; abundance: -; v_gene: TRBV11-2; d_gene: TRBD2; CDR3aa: CASSLASGSGNEQFF; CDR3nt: TGTGCCAGCAGCTTAGCTAGCGGGAGTGGTAATGAGCAGTTCTTC
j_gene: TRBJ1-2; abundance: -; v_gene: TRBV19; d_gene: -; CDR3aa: CASRANYGYTF; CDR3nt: TGTGCCAGTAGAGCGAACTATGGCTACACCTTC
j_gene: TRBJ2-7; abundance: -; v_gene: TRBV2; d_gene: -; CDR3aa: CASSDGIIYEQYF; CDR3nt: TGTGCCAGCAGTGACGGTATCATCTACGAGCAGTACTTC
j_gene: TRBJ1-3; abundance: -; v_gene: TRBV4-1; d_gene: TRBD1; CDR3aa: CASSLGTGSRNTIYF; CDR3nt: TGCGCCAGCAGCCTCGGGACAGGGTCTCGAAACACCATATATTTT
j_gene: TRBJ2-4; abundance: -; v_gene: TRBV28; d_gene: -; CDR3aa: CASRGLAKNIQYF; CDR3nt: TGTGCCAGCCGAGGTCTAGCCAAAAACATTCAGTACTTC
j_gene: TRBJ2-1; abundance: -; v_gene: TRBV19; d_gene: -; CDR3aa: CASSIVPGIYNEQFF; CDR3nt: TGTGCCAGTAGTATAGTTCCGGGAATCTACAATGAGCAGTTCTTC
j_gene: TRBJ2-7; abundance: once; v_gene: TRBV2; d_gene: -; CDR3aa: CASRSRVLYEQYF; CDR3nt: TGTGCCAGCAGATCCCGGGTCCTCTACGAGCAGTACTTC